This TCR beta chain emerged from a study of T cells in localized non-small cell lung cancer. Comment on this clone: Its antigen remains unidentified.

Study conclusions and caveats: Only one tumor region was sequenced, so heterogeneity remains possible.

Germline V CDR1 and CDR2: SGHTA, FQGNSA. This CDR3 region has 11 residues. Trimming stripped 5 bases from V and 1 base from J, with 2 bases between. Data came from immunoSEQ multiplex PCR; TCRdb stores just in-frame clones and leaves some out. The profile shows 20,000 to 25,000 clones, approximately 89% of them singletons. The V and J genes are TRBV7-2 and TRBJ1-2; D remains ambiguous. Material: peripheral blood mononuclear cells, obtained before any cancer treatment. This TCR came from a woman aged 40 to 75 with stage III lung adenocarcinoma. CDR3 coding DNA: TGTGCCAGCAGCCGTAACTATGGCTACACCTTC. Translated: CASSRNYGYTF.